Listed here is a single T cell receptor (beta chain). The antigen is not known. Some clones are missing from TCRdb's copy, which holds only in-frame ones; the method was immunoSEQ multiplex PCR. The sample lists roughly 130,000 clones, more than 90% occurring once. The sample originates from a study of T cell responses to AZD1222 COVID-19 vaccine. Study-wide results and limits: Two doses of AZD1222 preceded a rise in Spike-specific TCR breadth and depth. Baseline antibody screening turned up just a handful of seropositive AZD1222 recipients. With dominance at 160-218 and 743-854, vaccine-associated CD4 TCRs spanned spike.

The CDR3 spans 12 residues. Trimming left V 10 bases short and J 9 bases short, with 13 bases between. Germline V CDR1 and CDR2: LNHDA, SQIVND (reference sequence). The sequence was collected from an adult in good health. The V and J genes are TRBV19 and TRBJ1-6; no clear D. The sample consisted of peripheral blood, taken on day 0 of AZD1222 vaccination. The CDR3 bases are TGTGCCACCTCCGGAGCGACTTCACCCCTCCACTTT. The encoded protein is CATSGATSPLHF.